Here is one T cell receptor beta chain with its context. Its antigen is not known. Libraries were prepared by immunoSEQ multiplex PCR; TCRdb keeps only in-frame clonotypes and omits some of them. This repertoire shows about 64,000 clones, around nine tenths found once; its top ten account for 8%. V was pared by 4 bases and J by 2 bases, with 11 bases between. Germline CDR1 reads SNHLY; CDR2 reads FYNNEI. The CDR3 runs 14 residues. The data stem from a study of PD-1 blockade in classical Hodgkin lymphoma. Study in general: Patients were treated with nivolumab at 3 mg/kg, and this was given intravenously every 2 weeks.

The time point was: cycle 4 day 1 (C4D1), after less than 7 weeks of nivolumab. No patient escaped relapse after autologous stem cell transplantation, and brentuximab vedotin exposure varied. Study-wide points: Nothing has yet pinned down what causes the repertoire differences, possibly disease activity or prior therapy. A significant rise in TCR diversity by C4D1 was seen for CD4+ but not CD8+ cells.

This sequence originates from a human donor with classical Hodgkin lymphoma. The chain recombines TRBV2 with TRBJ1-1; D is unresolved. The material sequenced was peripheral blood mononuclear cells (PBMCs), taken before the fourth cycle of nivolumab. Here the CDR3 reads CASSVPGENTEAFF. In nucleotides, the CDR3 is TGTGCCAGCAGTGTTCCAGGAGAAAACACTGAAGCTTTCTTT.